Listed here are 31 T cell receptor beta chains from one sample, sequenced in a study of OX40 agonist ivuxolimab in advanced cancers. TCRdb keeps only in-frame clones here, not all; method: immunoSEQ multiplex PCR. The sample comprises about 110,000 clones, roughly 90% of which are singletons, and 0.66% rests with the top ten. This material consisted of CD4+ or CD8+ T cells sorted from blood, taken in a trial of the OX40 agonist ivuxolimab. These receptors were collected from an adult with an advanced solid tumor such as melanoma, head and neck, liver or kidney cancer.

In DNA form, the CDR3 reads TGTGCCAGTAGTATGACAGGGGAGGTTGGTCAGCCCCAGCATTTT. Its protein product is CASSMTGEVGQPQHF. J is TRBJ1-5 and V is TRBV19; TRBD1 matches at 8 bases. The CDR3 has 15 amino acids. V was clipped by 3 bases and J by 6 bases; unmatched bases: 7. The germline gives CDR1 LNHDA, CDR2 SQIVND (reference sequence).

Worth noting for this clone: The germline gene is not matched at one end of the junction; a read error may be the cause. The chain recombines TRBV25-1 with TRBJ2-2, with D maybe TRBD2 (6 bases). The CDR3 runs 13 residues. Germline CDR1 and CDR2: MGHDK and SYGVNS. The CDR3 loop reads CASCPGVVGKLFF. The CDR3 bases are TGTGCCAGCTGTCCGGGGGTGGTCGGGAAGCTGTTTTTT.

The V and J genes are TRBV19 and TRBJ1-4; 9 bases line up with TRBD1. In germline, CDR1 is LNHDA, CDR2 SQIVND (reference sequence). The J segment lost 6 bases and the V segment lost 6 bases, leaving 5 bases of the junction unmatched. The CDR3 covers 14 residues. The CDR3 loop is CASSPGQGHEKLFF. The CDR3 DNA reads TGTGCCAGTAGCCCCGGACAGGGGCATGAAAAACTGTTTTTT.

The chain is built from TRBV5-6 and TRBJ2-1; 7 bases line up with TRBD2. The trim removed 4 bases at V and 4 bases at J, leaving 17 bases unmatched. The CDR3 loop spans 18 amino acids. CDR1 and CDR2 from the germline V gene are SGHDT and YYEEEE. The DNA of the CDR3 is TGTGCCAGCAGCCACCACTACCCAAAGGGGAGGGTATACAATGAGCAGTTCTTC. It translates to CASSHHYPKGRVYNEQFF.

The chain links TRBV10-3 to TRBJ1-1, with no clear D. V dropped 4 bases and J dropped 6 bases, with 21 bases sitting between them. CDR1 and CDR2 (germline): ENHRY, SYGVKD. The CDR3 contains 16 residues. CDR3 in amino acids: CAISVSRPTDGAEAFF. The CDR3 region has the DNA TGTGCCATCAGTGTTTCGCGACCAACAGACGGAGCTGAAGCTTTCTTT.

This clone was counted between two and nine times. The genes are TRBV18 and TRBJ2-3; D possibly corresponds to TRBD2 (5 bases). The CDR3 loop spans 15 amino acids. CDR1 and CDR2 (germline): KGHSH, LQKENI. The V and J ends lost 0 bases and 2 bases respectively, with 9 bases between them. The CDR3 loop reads CASSPPNGDTDTQYF. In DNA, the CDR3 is TGTGCCAGCTCACCACCCAACGGGGACACAGATACGCAGTATTTT.

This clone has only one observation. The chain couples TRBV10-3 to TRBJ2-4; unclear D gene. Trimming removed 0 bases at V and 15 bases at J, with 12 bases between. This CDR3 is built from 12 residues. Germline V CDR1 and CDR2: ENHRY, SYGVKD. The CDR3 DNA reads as TGTGCCATCAGTGAGTCGGTGGCCCCGGCGTACTTC. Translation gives CAISESVAPAYF.

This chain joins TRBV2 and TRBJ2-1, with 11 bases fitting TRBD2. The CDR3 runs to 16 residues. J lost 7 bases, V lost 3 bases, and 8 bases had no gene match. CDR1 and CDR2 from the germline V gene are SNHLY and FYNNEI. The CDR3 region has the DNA TGTGCCAGCAGTGATCGGGCTAGCGGGAGGAGGAATGAGCAGTTCTTC. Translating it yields CASSDRASGRRNEQFF.

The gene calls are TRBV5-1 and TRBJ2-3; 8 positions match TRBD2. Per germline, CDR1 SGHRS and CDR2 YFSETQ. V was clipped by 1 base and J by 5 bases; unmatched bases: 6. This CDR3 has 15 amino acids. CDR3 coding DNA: TGCGCCAGCAGCTTGACTCGGGGGGGTCGAGATACGCAGTATTTT. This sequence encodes CASSLTRGGRDTQYF.

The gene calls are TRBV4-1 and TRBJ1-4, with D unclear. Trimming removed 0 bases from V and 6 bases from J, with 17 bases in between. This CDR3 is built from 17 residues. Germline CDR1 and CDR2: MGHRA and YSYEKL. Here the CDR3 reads CASSQDRLGQKYEKLFF. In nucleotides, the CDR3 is TGCGCCAGCAGCCAAGATCGCCTAGGGCAGAAATATGAAAAACTGTTTTTT.

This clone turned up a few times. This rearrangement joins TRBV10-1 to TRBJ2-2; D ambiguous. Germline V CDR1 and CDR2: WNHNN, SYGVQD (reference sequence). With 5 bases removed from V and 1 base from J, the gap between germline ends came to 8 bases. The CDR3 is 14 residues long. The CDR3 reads CASSTVLNTGELFF. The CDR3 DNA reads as TGCGCCAGCAGTACGGTCCTGAACACCGGGGAGCTGTTTTTT.

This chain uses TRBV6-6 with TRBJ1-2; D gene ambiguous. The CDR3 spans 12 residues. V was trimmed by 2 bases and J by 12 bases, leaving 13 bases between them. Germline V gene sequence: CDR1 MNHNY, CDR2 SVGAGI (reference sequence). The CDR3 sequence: CASSYAEVVDTF. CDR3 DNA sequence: TGTGCCAGCAGTTACGCGGAGGTGGTGGACACCTTC.

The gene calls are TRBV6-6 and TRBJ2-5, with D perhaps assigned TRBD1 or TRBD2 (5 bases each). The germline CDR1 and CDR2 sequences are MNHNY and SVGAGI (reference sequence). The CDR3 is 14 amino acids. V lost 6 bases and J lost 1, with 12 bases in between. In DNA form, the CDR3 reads TGTGCCAGCAGCTGGGGGAGACTCCAAGAGACCCAGTACTTC. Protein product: CASSWGRLQETQYF.

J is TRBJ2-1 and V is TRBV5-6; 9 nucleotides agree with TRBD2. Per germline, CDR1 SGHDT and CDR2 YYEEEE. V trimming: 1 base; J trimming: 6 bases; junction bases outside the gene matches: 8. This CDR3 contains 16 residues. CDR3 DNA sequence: TGTGCCAGCAGCTTGTTCGACCTAGCGGGATTCAATGAGCAGTTCTTC. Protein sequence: CASSLFDLAGFNEQFF.

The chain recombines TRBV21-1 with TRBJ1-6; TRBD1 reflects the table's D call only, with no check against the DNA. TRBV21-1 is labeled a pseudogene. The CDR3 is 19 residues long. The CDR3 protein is CASSGDIGLRQGSNSPLHF. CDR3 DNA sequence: TGTGCCAGCAGCGGGGACATAGGACTACGACAGGGTTCTAATTCACCCCTCCACTTT.

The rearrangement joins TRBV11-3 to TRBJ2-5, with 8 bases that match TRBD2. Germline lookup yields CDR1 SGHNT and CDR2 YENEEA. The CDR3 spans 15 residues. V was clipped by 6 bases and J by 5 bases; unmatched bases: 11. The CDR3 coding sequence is TGTGCCAGCAGGAAGGGGAGCGGGAGTTTGGAGACCCAGTACTTC. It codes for CASRKGSGSLETQYF.

The CDR3 loop is CAISESTGNSPLHF. CDR3 in DNA: TGTGCCATCAGTGAGTCGACCGGGAATTCACCCCTCCACTTT. The genes are TRBV10-3 and TRBJ1-6; D gene unclear. Germline CDR1 reads ENHRY; CDR2 reads SYGVKD. Trimming cost V 0 bases and J 7 bases, with 7 bases left between them. The CDR3 covers 14 residues.

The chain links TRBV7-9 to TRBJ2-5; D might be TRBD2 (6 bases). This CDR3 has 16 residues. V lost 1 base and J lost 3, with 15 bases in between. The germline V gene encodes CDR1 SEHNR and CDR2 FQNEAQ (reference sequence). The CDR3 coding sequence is TGTGCCAGCAGCTTAGGGCTCAGACTAGGAAAAGAGACCCAGTACTTC. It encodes CASSLGLRLGKETQYF.

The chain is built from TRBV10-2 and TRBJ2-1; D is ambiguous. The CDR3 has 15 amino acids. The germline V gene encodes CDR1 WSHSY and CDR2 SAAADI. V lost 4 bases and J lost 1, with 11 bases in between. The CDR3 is CASSVAAGSYNEQFF. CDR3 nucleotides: TGCGCCAGCAGTGTAGCCGCCGGGTCCTACAATGAGCAGTTCTTC.

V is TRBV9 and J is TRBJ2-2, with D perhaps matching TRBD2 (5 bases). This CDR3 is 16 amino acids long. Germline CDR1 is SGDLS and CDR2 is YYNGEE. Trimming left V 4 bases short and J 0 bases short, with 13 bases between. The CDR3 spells CASSPAQRTNTGELFF. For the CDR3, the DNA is TGTGCCAGCAGCCCCGCCCAGCGGACGAACACCGGGGAGCTGTTTTTT.

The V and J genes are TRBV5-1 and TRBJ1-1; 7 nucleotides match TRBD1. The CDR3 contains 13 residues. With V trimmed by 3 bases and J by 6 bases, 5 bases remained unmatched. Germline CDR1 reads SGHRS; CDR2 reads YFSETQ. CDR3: CASSSTGVAEAFF. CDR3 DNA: TGCGCCAGCAGCTCCACAGGGGTGGCTGAAGCTTTCTTT. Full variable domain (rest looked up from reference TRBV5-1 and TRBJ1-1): KAGVTQTPRYLIKTRGQQVTLSCSPISGHRSVSWYQQTPGQGLQFLFEYFSETQRNKGNFPGRFSGRQFSNSRSEMNVSTLELGDSALYLCASSSTGVAEAFFGQGTRLTVV.

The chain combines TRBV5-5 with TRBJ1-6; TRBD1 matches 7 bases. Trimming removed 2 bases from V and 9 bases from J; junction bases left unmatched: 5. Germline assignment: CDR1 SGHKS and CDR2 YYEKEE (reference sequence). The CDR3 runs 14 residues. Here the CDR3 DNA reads TGTGCCAGCAGCTTTACAGGGGAGAGTTCACCCCTCCACTTT. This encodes CASSFTGESSPLHF.

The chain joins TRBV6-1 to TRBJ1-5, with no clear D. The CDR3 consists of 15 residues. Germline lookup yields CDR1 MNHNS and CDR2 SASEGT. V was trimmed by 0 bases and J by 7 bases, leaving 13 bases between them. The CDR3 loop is CASSEAPDLGQPQHF. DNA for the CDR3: TGTGCCAGCAGTGAAGCGCCTGACCTCGGGCAGCCCCAGCATTTT.

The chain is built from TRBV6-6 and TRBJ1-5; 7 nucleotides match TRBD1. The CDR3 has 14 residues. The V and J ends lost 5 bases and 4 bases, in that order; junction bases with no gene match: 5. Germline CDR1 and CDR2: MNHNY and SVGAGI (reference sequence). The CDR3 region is CASSPRDRNQPQHF. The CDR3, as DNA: TGTGCCAGCAGTCCCCGGGACAGAAATCAGCCCCAGCATTTT.

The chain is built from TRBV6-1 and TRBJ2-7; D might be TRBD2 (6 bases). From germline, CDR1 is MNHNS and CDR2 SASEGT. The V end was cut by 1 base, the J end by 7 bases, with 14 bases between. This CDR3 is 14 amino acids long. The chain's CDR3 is CASSEGGRRVEQYF. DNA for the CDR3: TGTGCCAGCAGTGAAGGGGGGAGGCGGGTTGAGCAGTACTTC.

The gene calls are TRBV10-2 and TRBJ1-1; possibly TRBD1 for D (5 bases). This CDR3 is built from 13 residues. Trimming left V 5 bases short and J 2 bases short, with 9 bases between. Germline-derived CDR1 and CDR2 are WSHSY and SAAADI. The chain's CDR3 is CASSMGENTEAFF. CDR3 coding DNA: TGCGCCAGCAGTATGGGGGAAAACACTGAAGCTTTCTTT.

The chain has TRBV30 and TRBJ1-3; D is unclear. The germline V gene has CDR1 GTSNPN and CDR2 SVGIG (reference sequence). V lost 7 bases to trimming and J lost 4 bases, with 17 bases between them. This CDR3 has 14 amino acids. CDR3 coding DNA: TGTGCCTTATCCCCAGCGGCGAGGGGAAACACCATATATTTT. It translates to CALSPAARGNTIYF.

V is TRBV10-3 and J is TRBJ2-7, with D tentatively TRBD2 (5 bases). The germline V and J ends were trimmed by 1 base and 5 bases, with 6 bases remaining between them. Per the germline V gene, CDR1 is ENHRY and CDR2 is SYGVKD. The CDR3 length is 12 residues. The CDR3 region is CAISEFGNEQYF. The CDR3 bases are TGTGCCATCAGTGAGTTCGGGAACGAGCAGTACTTC.

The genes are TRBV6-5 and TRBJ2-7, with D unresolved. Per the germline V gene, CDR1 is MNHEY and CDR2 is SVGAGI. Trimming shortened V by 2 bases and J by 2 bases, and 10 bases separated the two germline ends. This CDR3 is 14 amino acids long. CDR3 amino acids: CASSYGQTTYEQYF. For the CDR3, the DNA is TGTGCCAGCAGTTACGGGCAGACAACCTACGAGCAGTACTTC.

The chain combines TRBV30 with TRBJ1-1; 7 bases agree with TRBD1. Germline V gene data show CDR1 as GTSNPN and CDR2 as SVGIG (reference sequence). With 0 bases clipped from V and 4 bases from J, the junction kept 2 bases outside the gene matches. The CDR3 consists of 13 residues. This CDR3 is CAWSVQGRTEAFF. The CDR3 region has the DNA TGTGCCTGGAGTGTACAGGGGCGCACTGAAGCTTTCTTT.

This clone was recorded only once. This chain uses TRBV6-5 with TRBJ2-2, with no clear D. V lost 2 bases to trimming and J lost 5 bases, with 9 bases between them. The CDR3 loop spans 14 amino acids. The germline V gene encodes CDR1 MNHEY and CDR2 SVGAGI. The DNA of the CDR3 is TGTGCCAGCAGTTACAGTTGGGGAACCGGGGAGCTGTTTTTT. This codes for CASSYSWGTGELFF.